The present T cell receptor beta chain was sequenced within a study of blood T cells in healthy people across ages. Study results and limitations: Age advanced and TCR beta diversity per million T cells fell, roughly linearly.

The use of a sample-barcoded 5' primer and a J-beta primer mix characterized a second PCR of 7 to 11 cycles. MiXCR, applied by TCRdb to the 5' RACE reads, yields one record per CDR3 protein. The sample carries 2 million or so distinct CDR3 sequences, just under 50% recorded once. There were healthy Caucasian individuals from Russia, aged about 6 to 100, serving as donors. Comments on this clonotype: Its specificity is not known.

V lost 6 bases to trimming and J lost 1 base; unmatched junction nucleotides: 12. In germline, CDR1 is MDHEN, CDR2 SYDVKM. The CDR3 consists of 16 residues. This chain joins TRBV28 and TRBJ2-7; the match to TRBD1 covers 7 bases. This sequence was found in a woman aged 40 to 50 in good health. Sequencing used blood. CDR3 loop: CASRRAYRGRSYEQYF. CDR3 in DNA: TGTGCCAGCAGACGCGCCTACAGGGGCCGGTCCTACGAGCAGTACTTC.